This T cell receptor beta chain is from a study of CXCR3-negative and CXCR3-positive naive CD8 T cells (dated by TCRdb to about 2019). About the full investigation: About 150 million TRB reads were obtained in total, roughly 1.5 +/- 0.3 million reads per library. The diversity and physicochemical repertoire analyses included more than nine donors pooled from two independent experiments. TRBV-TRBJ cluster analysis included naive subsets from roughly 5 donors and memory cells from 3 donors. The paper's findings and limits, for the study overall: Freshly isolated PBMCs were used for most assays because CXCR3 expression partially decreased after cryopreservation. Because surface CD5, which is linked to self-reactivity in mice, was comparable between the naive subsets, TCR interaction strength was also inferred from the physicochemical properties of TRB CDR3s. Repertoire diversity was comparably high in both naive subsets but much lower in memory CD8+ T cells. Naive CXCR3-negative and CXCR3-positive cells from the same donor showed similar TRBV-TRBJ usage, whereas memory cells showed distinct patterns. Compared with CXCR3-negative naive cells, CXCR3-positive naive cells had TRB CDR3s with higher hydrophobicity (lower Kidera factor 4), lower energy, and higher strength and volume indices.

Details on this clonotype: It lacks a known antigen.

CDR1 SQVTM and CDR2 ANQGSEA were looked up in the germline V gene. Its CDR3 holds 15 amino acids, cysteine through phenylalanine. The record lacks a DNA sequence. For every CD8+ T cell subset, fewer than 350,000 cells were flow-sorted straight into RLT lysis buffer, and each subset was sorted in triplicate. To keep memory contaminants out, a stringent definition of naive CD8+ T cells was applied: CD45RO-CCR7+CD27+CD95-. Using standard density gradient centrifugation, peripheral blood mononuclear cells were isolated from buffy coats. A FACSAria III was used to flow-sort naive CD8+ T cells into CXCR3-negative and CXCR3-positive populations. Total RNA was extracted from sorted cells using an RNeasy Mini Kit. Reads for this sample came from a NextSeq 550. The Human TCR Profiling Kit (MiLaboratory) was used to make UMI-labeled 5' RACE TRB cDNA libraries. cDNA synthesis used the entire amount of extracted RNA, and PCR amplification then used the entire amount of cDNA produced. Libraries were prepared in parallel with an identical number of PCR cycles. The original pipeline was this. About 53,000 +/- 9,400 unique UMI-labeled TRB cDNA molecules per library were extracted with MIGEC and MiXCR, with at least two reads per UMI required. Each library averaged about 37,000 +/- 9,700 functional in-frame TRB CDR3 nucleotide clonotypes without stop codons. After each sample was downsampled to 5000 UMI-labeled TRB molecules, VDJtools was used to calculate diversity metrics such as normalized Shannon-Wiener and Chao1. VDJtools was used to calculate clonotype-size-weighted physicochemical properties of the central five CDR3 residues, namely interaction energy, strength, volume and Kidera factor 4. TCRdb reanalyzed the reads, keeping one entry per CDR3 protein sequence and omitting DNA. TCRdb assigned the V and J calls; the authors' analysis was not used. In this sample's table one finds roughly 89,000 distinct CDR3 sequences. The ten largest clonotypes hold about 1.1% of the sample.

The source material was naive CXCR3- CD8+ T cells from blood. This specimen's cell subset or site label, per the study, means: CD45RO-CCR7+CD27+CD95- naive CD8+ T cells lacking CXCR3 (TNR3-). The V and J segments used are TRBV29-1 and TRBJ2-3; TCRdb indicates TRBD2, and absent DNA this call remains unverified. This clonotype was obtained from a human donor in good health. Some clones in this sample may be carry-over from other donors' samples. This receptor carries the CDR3 CSVEDLAGPEDTQYF.